What follows are 13 T cell receptor beta chains derived from one specimen sequenced in a study of control samples from healthy donors and cancer patients. Libraries were prepared by immunoSEQ multiplex PCR; TCRdb keeps only in-frame clonotypes and omits some of them. The table lists approximately 100,000 clones, around 80% of them singletons. Sequencing used blood. The receptors here all came from a man in his sixties in good health.

V gene TRBV4-1 combines with J gene TRBJ2-7; TRBD2 is a possible D gene (5 bases). V was trimmed by 1 base and J by 7 bases, leaving 11 bases between them. This CDR3 has 13 residues. The germline gives CDR1 MGHRA, CDR2 YSYEKL. In DNA, the CDR3 is TGCGCCAGCAGCCAAGTCCCAAGGAGGGAGCAGTACTTC. It codes for CASSQVPRREQYF.

The V and J genes are TRBV6-5 and TRBJ2-7; 10 nucleotides align to TRBD1. There are 15 residues in the CDR3. CDR1 is MNHEY and CDR2 is SVGAGI in the germline V gene. Trimming took 7 bases from V and 5 from J; bases not matched to a gene: 11. The CDR3 protein is CASIPEGTGAHEQYF. CDR3 nucleotides: TGTGCCAGCATACCAGAGGGGACAGGGGCCCACGAGCAGTACTTC.

The chain joins TRBV6-4 to TRBJ2-3; the D is unclear. This CDR3 is 15 amino acids long. Germline V gene data show CDR1 as MRHNA and CDR2 as SNTAGT. Trimming cost V 0 bases and J 5 bases, with 12 bases left between them. Here the CDR3 reads CASSDSPGHKDTQYF. The CDR3 nucleotides are TGTGCCAGCAGTGACTCGCCCGGGCATAAAGATACGCAGTATTTT.

The CDR3, as DNA: TGCGCCAGCAGCCAACCCTCCGACAGGCTCACGAACACCGGGGAGCTGTTTTTT. It translates to CASSQPSDRLTNTGELFF. The gene calls are TRBV4-1 and TRBJ2-2; D possibly corresponds to TRBD1 (6 bases). Trimming pared 2 bases from V and 0 bases from J, leaving 16 bases between. CDR3 length: 18 amino acids. Germline assignment: CDR1 MGHRA and CDR2 YSYEKL.

This chain joins TRBV6-4 and TRBJ2-2; tentatively, D is TRBD1 (6 bases). V gave up 6 bases and J gave up 0 bases, with 14 bases separating them. CDR1 MRHNA and CDR2 SNTAGT come from the germline V gene. The CDR3 is 16 amino acids. CDR3 bases: TGTGCCAGCAGGAAATTAGGGGGATCGAACACCGGGGAGCTGTTTTTT. Encoded protein: CASRKLGGSNTGELFF.

The chain combines TRBV6-1 with TRBJ1-5; 9 nucleotides line up with TRBD1. V was clipped by 3 bases and J by 5 bases; unmatched bases: 17. The CDR3 consists of 19 residues. Germline V gene data show CDR1 as MNHNS and CDR2 as SASEGT. The CDR3 coding sequence is TGTGCCAGCAGTGATCCTGAGAATCCGGGACAGGGTTTCGATCAGCCCCAGCATTTT. Translating it yields CASSDPENPGQGFDQPQHF.

The chain employs TRBV7-2 and TRBJ1-1; D is ambiguous. Trimming stripped 2 bases from V and 4 bases from J, with 14 bases between. Per germline, CDR1 SGHTA and CDR2 FQGNSA. CDR3 size: 15 residues. The CDR3 DNA reads TGTGCCAGCAGCTTAACAACCTGGCAGGCCACTGAAGCTTTCTTT. Amino acid sequence: CASSLTTWQATEAFF.

The rearrangement links TRBV19 to TRBJ1-1, with D perhaps TRBD1 (5 bases). Germline lookup yields CDR1 LNHDA and CDR2 SQIVND (reference sequence). This CDR3 region has 14 residues. The V end was cut by 3 bases, the J end by 4 bases, with 12 bases between. The CDR3 DNA is TGTGCCAGTAGTATGTACCAGGGTGTCACTGAAGCTTTCTTT. Its protein is CASSMYQGVTEAFF. The complete variable domain, with remaining parts taken from reference TRBV19 and TRBJ1-1, reads DGGITQSPKYLFRKEGQNVTLSCEQNLNHDAMYWYRQDPGQGLRLIYYSQIVNDFQKGDIAEGYSVSREKKESFPLTVTSAQKNPTAFYLCASSMYQGVTEAFFGQGTRLTVV.

A few counts support this clone. V gene TRBV7-3 combines with J gene TRBJ1-1; D gene unclear. The CDR3 extends over 13 amino acids. The V end lost 5 bases, the J end lost 4 bases, and 11 bases lay between the germline ends. Germline CDR1 SGHTA, CDR2 FQGTGA. DNA of the CDR3: TGTGCCAGCAGCCCCGGCTATGGCACTGAAGCTTTCTTT. Translation gives CASSPGYGTEAFF.

The chain links TRBV18 to TRBJ1-5; tentative D call: TRBD1 (6 bases). Per the germline V gene, CDR1 is KGHSH and CDR2 is LQKENI. Trimming stripped 6 bases from V and 3 bases from J, with 15 bases between. The CDR3 covers 15 residues. The chain's CDR3 is CASSLTRDTNQPQHF. CDR3 bases: TGTGCCAGCTCTCTGACTCGGGACACCAATCAGCCCCAGCATTTT.

The chain joins TRBV2 to TRBJ2-2, with a possible D match to TRBD2 (5 bases). Trimming cost V 7 bases and J 0 bases, with 12 bases left between them. The CDR3 is 15 amino acids. Germline CDR1 SNHLY, CDR2 FYNNEI. Written as DNA, the CDR3 is TGTGCCAGCACTCCTCTAGCAGCGAACACCGGGGAGCTGTTTTTT. It translates to CASTPLAANTGELFF.

The rearrangement uses TRBV28 and TRBJ1-4; D unresolved. Germline CDR1 reads MDHEN; CDR2 reads SYDVKM. The CDR3 extends over 14 amino acids. With 5 bases removed from V and 8 bases from J, the gap between germline ends came to 15 bases. This chain's CDR3 is CASSPLLTGEKLFF. The CDR3 DNA is TGTGCCAGCAGTCCTCTCCTCACGGGGGAAAAACTGTTTTTT.

DNA for the CDR3: TGTGCCAGCAGCTTAGGGACAGGGTCGGAGTACTTC. Its translation is CASSLGTGSEYF. The V and J genes are TRBV7-9 and TRBJ2-7; 8 positions agree with TRBD1. After removal of 1 base from V and 11 bases from J, the junction contained 4 bases not matched to a gene. CDR3 length: 12 residues. CDR1 is SEHNR and CDR2 is FQNEAQ in the germline V gene (reference sequence).